The source of this T cell receptor (beta chain) is a study of T cell repertoires in cytomegalovirus infection. Across the study: In the study, CMV epitopes included recently identified HLA-C-restricted and well-studied HLA-B-restricted ones. In public TCR beta signatures, there were indications of both CMV infection and matching HLA type. Study results and limitations: It was HLA-C-restricted CMV-specific TCR beta clonotypes that dominated the response ex vivo. Cumulative frequency of public TCR beta families picked out carriers of CMV plus the relevant HLA.

Trimming pared 0 bases from V and 10 bases from J, leaving 15 bases between. The germline gives CDR1 LNHDA, CDR2 SQIVND (reference sequence). The CDR3 runs 15 residues. MiXCR, run by TCRdb on the reads, gives a single entry per CDR3 protein. Among around 340,000 distinct CDR3 sequences listed, approximately 32% were seen once. The sample holds a few counts of this clonotype. Its target is not known. This chain links TRBV19 with TRBJ1-4; D possibly corresponds to TRBD1 (5 bases). The TCR sequence derives from a human donor in good health (CMV status not recorded). Some clones in this sample may be carry-over from other donors' samples. The input for sequencing was cultured PBMCs, taken from culture after CMV antigen stimulation. The CDR3 DNA reads TGTGCCAGTAGTATAGATCTTCTAAACGGGGGAAAACTGTTTTTT. Its translation is CASSIDLLNGGKLFF.